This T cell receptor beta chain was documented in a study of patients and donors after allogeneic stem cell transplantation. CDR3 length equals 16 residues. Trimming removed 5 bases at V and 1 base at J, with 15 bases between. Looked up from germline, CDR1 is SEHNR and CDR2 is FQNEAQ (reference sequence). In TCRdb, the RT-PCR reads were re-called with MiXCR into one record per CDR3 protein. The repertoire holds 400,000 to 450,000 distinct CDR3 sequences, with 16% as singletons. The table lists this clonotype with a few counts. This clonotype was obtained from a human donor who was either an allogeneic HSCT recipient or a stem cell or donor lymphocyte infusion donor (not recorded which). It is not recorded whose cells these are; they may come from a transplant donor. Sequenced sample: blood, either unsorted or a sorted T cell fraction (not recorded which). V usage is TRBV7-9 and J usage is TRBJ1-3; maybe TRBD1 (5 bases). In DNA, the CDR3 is TGTGCCAGCAGCGCCGACGGGACGGCGTCTGGAAACACCATATATTTT. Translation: CASSADGTASGNTIYF.